The 30 T cell receptor beta chains below all came from one sample that was sequenced in a study of response to subunit inactivated influenza vaccine. MiXCR was run by TCRdb on the RT-PCR reads, yielding one entry per CDR3 protein. The sample has 500,000 to 600,000 distinct CDR3 sequences, 14% seen once. The specimen was PBMCs from blood, collected 12 days after vaccination. These receptor sequences come from a man aged 45-65 years who received an inactivated influenza vaccine.

V and J are TRBV29-1 and TRBJ2-1; possibly TRBD1 or TRBD2 for D (5 bases each). Germline assignment: CDR1 SQVTM and CDR2 ANQGSEA. This CDR3 has 15 residues. Between the trimmed V and J ends, which lost 4 bases and 4 bases, there was a span of 17 bases. CDR3 coding DNA: TGCAGCGTTGCCCCCTCCCGGGGACGATACAATGAGCAGTTCTTC. Protein sequence: CSVAPSRGRYNEQFF.

This clonotype has only a few counts. The chain joins TRBV7-9 to TRBJ2-1; 7 bases match TRBD1. Germline V lookup: CDR1 SEHNR, CDR2 FQNEAQ (reference sequence). The CDR3 is 15 residues long. The trim removed 1 base at V and 8 bases at J, leaving 8 bases unmatched. As DNA, the CDR3 is TGTGCCAGCAGCTTAGGAGACAGGGCTTTGGATGAGCAGTTCTTC. Translating it yields CASSLGDRALDEQFF.

This clonotype was recorded at least ten times. The rearrangement links TRBV7-3 to TRBJ2-3; the D is unclear. Germline V gene lookup returns CDR1 SGHTA and CDR2 FQGTGA. The CDR3 is 14 residues long. V lost 5 bases and J lost 2, with 11 bases in between. DNA of the CDR3: TGTGCCAGCAGCCCCCTTCAGAACACAGATACGCAGTATTTT. This translates into CASSPLQNTDTQYF.

In this sample, this clonotype turned up many times. J is TRBJ2-5 and V is TRBV5-1; 8 nucleotides align to TRBD1. The CDR3 is 13 residues long. V lost 3 bases to trimming and J lost 5 bases; unmatched junction nucleotides: 3. In germline, CDR1 is SGHRS, CDR2 YFSETQ. CDR3 DNA: TGCGCCAGCAGCTCGGGACAGGAGGAGACCCAGTACTTC. It specifies CASSSGQEETQYF.

The chain recombines TRBV18 with TRBJ2-3; a possible D gene is TRBD2 (5 bases). This CDR3 is 15 amino acids long. V lost 3 bases to trimming and J lost 6 bases, with 16 bases between them. From germline, CDR1 is KGHSH and CDR2 LQKENI. In DNA form, the CDR3 reads TGTGCCAGCTCACCTTGGACTCCCGGGTCCGATACGCAGTATTTT. This codes for CASSPWTPGSDTQYF.

The gene calls are TRBV29-1 and TRBJ1-1; D call uncertain. V shed 0 bases and J shed 0 bases, with 11 bases lying between them. The CDR3 has 15 amino acids. Germline V lookup: CDR1 SQVTM, CDR2 ANQGSEA. The CDR3 region has the DNA TGCAGCGTTGAAGATCGAGGTGTACTGAACACTGAAGCTTTCTTT. Translated: CSVEDRGVLNTEAFF.

This clonotype was seen a handful of times. The gene calls are TRBV6-5 and TRBJ2-1; D is unresolved. This CDR3 spans 15 amino acids. CDR1 and CDR2 from the germline V gene are MNHEY and SVGAGI. Trimming removed 7 bases from V and 8 bases from J, with 21 bases in between. The CDR3 sequence: CASTLLYSDRDEQFF. CDR3 in DNA: TGTGCCAGCACTTTACTTTACTCGGACCGGGATGAGCAGTTCTTC.

This clonotype was observed a handful of times. The V call is TRBV5-1, the J call TRBJ2-4; D is uncertain. Deletions cut 5 bases from V and 1 base from J, with 7 bases between. This CDR3 spans 13 amino acids. Germline V gene lookup returns CDR1 SGHRS and CDR2 YFSETQ. CDR3: CASRGVAKNIQYF. The DNA of the CDR3 is TGCGCCAGCAGGGGTGTTGCCAAAAACATTCAGTACTTC.

This chain joins TRBV7-2 and TRBJ2-1; D may be TRBD2 (5 bases). Germline-derived CDR1 and CDR2 are SGHTA and FQGNSA. Trimming stripped 5 bases from V and 3 bases from J, with 14 bases between. There are 15 residues in the CDR3. CDR3 protein: CASSPHGGNYNEQFF. CDR3 bases: TGTGCCAGCAGCCCCCATGGAGGCAACTACAATGAGCAGTTCTTC.

The V call is TRBV4-2, the J call TRBJ1-6; D possibly corresponds to TRBD1 (5 bases). The CDR3 consists of 15 residues. The germline V and J ends were trimmed by 0 bases and 10 bases, with 13 bases remaining between them. Germline V gene lookup returns CDR1 LGHNA and CDR2 YNFKEQ. CDR3 bases: TGTGCCAGCAGCCAAGAGTTCAGGGATGAGTCACCCCTCCACTTT. It yields the protein CASSQEFRDESPLHF.

This clonotype was counted between two and nine times. The chain uses TRBV2 and TRBJ2-5; TRBD1 agrees at 8 bases. This CDR3 comprises 14 residues. V was clipped by 8 bases and J by 5 bases; unmatched bases: 10. CDR1 and CDR2 (germline): SNHLY, FYNNEI. This chain's CDR3 is CASFSLRGRETQYF. In DNA form, the CDR3 reads TGTGCCAGCTTCTCTCTCAGGGGGCGGGAGACCCAGTACTTC.

V usage is TRBV27 and J usage is TRBJ1-6, with D perhaps matching TRBD1 (5 bases). Trimming took off 3 bases at V and 7 bases at J, with 10 bases between the two ends. The V gene's germline CDR1 is MNHEY and CDR2 SMNVEV (reference sequence). The CDR3 sequence is 14 residues long. CDR3 nucleotide sequence: TGTGCCAGCAGTTTGGCGGGGCGGAATTCACCCCTCCACTTT. Its protein product is CASSLAGRNSPLHF.

Only a few counts were recorded for this clonotype. The chain uses TRBV9 and TRBJ2-2, with a weak D call TRBD1 (6 bases). This CDR3 contains 14 residues. Per germline, CDR1 SGDLS and CDR2 YYNGEE. V was pared by 4 bases and J by 4 bases, with 11 bases between. In nucleotides, the CDR3 is TGTGCCAGCAGCCGGGACACCTTCACCGGGGAGCTGTTTTTT. Its translation: CASSRDTFTGELFF.

This chain uses TRBV5-1 with TRBJ2-5; maybe TRBD1 (6 bases). The CDR3 sequence is 15 residues long. Between the trimmed V and J ends, which lost 3 bases and 3 bases, there was a span of 15 bases. Germline V gene lookup returns CDR1 SGHRS and CDR2 YFSETQ. CDR3 amino acids: CASSYVPQGKETQYF. CDR3 DNA: TGCGCCAGCAGCTACGTACCCCAGGGGAAAGAGACCCAGTACTTC. Together with reference TRBV5-1 and TRBJ2-5, the CDR3 gives the full variable domain: KAGVTQTPRYLIKTRGQQVTLSCSPISGHRSVSWYQQTPGQGLQFLFEYFSETQRNKGNFPGRFSGRQFSNSRSEMNVSTLELGDSALYLCASSYVPQGKETQYFGPGTRLLVL.

This clonotype has just a few counts. The chain joins TRBV4-1 to TRBJ2-6; a possible D gene is TRBD2 (6 bases). This CDR3 is built from 19 residues. Between the trimmed V and J ends, which lost 3 bases and 15 bases, there was a span of 33 bases. CDR1 and CDR2 from the germline V gene are MGHRA and YSYEKL. The CDR3 region has the DNA TGCGCCAGCAGCCAGAACCTACCGGGAGCGCGGGTCGGATCAGAGGGCCTGACTTTC. It yields the protein CASSQNLPGARVGSEGLTF.

This clonotype was seen a few times. The chain combines TRBV3-1 with TRBJ2-7; 8 nucleotides agree with TRBD2. J lost 3 bases, V lost 1 base, and 8 bases had no gene match. The length of the CDR3 is 16 residues. Germline V gene sequence: CDR1 LGHDT, CDR2 YNNKEL (reference sequence). The CDR3 region has the DNA TGTGCCAGCAGCCAAGGGAAGCGGGAGTATAGCTACGAGCAGTACTTC. This gives the protein CASSQGKREYSYEQYF.

This clonotype has a single count. The rearrangement uses TRBV12-3 or TRBV12-4 and TRBJ1-5; 9 positions agree with TRBD1. The CDR3 has 16 residues. V lost 2 bases to trimming and J lost 4 bases; unmatched junction nucleotides: 6. For the CDR3, the DNA is TGTGCCAGCAGTTTAAACAGGGGGCTCGGTAATCAGCCCCAGCATTTT. Amino acid sequence: CASSLNRGLGNQPQHF.

This clonotype was seen only a few times. The chain carries TRBV15 and TRBJ2-1; D call uncertain. The germline gives CDR1 LNHNV, CDR2 YYDKDF (reference sequence). V lost 4 bases, J lost 7 bases, and 14 bases lay in between. The CDR3 consists of 14 residues. CDR3 sequence reads: CATSIDGSWNEQFF. The DNA for the CDR3 is TGTGCCACCAGCATAGACGGGTCATGGAATGAGCAGTTCTTC.

This clonotype was picked up a small number of times. The rearrangement joins TRBV5-1 to TRBJ1-4; D not certain. Germline V gene lookup returns CDR1 SGHRS and CDR2 YFSETQ. V was trimmed by 8 bases and J by 0 bases, leaving 11 bases between them. This CDR3 contains 14 residues. This chain's CDR3 is CASSWATTNEKLFF. The DNA of the CDR3 is TGCGCCAGTAGTTGGGCAACAACTAATGAAAAACTGTTTTTT.

The rearrangement links TRBV5-1 to TRBJ1-4, with D perhaps matching TRBD1 (5 bases). The germline V gene encodes CDR1 SGHRS and CDR2 YFSETQ. V was trimmed by 6 bases and J by 8 bases, leaving 17 bases between them. The CDR3 extends over 14 amino acids. The DNA for the CDR3 is TGCGCCAGCAAGATCATCGGGGGAGAGGAAAAACTGTTTTTT. Residues: CASKIIGGEEKLFF.

About this clonotype: The junction shows a germline mismatch at one end, possibly a read error. The chain links TRBV12-3 or TRBV12-4 to TRBJ2-3; no clear D gene. This CDR3 region has 15 residues. The CDR3 loop reads CASSDGQTRTDTQDF. The CDR3 coding sequence is TGTGCCAGCAGTGATGGGCAGACTCGCACAGATACGCAGGATTTT.

This clonotype was picked up one time. The chain joins TRBV19 to TRBJ2-3; 8 bases line up with TRBD2. The CDR3 is 15 amino acids. Germline CDR1 and CDR2: LNHDA and SQIVND (reference sequence). Trimming took 7 bases from V and 0 from J; bases not matched to a gene: 6. This CDR3 reads CASTLLADSTDTQYF. The CDR3 nucleotides read TGTGCCAGTACCTTACTAGCGGATAGCACAGATACGCAGTATTTT.

This clonotype was counted only a few times. The V call is TRBV10-3, the J call TRBJ1-4; the match to TRBD1 covers 9 bases. V dropped 3 bases and J dropped 8; count of bases not matched to a gene: 7. This CDR3 has 15 amino acids. From germline, CDR1 is ENHRY and CDR2 SYGVKD. CDR3 nucleotides: TGTGCCATCAGTGATCAGGACAGGGGAGGCGAAAAACTGTTTTTT. Encoded protein: CAISDQDRGGEKLFF.

V and J are TRBV5-1 and TRBJ2-2, with D unresolved. Trimming removed 5 bases at V and 4 bases at J, with 12 bases between. Germline V gene lookup returns CDR1 SGHRS and CDR2 YFSETQ. The CDR3 runs 14 residues. In nucleotides, the CDR3 is TGCGCCAGCAGTTACGAACCGGGCACCGGGGAGCTGTTTTTT. Amino acid sequence: CASSYEPGTGELFF.

Comments on this clonotype: The junction does not match germline at one end; this may be a read error. The rearrangement joins TRBV14 to TRBJ2-7; the D is unclear. CDR3 length: 15 residues. The germline gives CDR1 SGHDN, CDR2 FVKESK. The CDR3 protein is CASSQVKTGPAVDHF. CDR3 nucleotides: TGTGCCAGCAGCCAAGTGAAGACGGGCCCGGCAGTAGACCACTTC.

This sequence joins TRBV30 and TRBJ1-5, with D perhaps TRBD1 (6 bases). CDR3 length: 13 amino acids. Germline CDR1 is GTSNPN and CDR2 is SVGIG (reference sequence). Trimming left V 2 bases short and J 6 bases short, with 11 bases between. This chain's CDR3 is CAWSYRVGQPQHF. The CDR3 DNA reads as TGTGCCTGGAGTTACAGGGTGGGTCAGCCCCAGCATTTT.

V gene TRBV7-9 combines with J gene TRBJ2-3; D call uncertain. The CDR3 runs 16 residues. Germline values: CDR1 SEHNR, CDR2 FQNEAQ (reference sequence). V was shortened by 8 bases and J by 1 base, with 19 bases between the two germline ends. The CDR3 spells CASSIPGPLGTDTQYF. The CDR3 coding sequence is TGTGCCAGCTCCATCCCGGGTCCTCTGGGCACAGATACGCAGTATTTT.

The chain is built from TRBV28 and TRBJ2-7; TRBD2 might be the D (6 bases). V was pared by 3 bases and J by 0 bases, with 21 bases between. The germline V gene has CDR1 MDHEN and CDR2 SYDVKM. This CDR3 spans 18 amino acids. The CDR3 sequence is CASSFRGFGGTSSYEQYF. The CDR3 DNA follows: TGTGCCAGCAGTTTCCGAGGGTTCGGCGGGACTTCCTCCTACGAGCAGTACTTC.

Many counts were recorded for this clonotype. V and J are TRBV5-8 and TRBJ2-5; 11 nucleotides line up with TRBD1. This CDR3 is built from 14 residues. Germline V gene lookup returns CDR1 SGHTS and CDR2 YDEGEE. Germline trimming cut 5 bases from V and 0 bases from J; bases unmatched to any gene: 0. CDR3 amino acids: CASRDRGHQETQYF. CDR3 nucleotides: TGTGCCAGCAGGGACAGGGGGCACCAAGAGACCCAGTACTTC.

The J gene is TRBJ1-1, the V gene TRBV11-1; tentative D call: TRBD1 (5 bases). Between the trimmed V and J ends, which lost 5 bases and 10 bases, there was a span of 17 bases. Looked up from germline, CDR1 is SGHAT and CDR2 is FQDESV (reference sequence). This CDR3 has 13 amino acids. The CDR3 DNA reads TGTGCCAGCAGCCTGGGAGCAGGGTATGCAGCTTTCTTT. This encodes CASSLGAGYAAFF.